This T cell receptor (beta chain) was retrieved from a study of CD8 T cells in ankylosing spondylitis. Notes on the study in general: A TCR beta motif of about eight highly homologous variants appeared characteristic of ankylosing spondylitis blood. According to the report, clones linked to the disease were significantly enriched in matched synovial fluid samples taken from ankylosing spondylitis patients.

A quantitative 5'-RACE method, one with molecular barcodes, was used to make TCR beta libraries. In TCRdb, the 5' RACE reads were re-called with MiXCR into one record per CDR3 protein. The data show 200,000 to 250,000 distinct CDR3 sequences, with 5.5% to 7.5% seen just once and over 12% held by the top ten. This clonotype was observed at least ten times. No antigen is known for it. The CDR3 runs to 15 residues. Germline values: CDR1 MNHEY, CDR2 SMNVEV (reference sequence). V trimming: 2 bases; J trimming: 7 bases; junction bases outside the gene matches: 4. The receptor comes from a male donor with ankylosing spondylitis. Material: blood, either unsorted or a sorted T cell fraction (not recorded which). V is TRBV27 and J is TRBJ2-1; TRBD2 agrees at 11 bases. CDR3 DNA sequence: TGTGCCAGCAGTTTAGGGGCTAGCGGGAGGAATGAGCAGTTCTTC. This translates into CASSLGASGRNEQFF.